The subject of this entry is one TCR beta chain. The data derive from a study of shared clonotypes between healthy human individuals. Study at large: For every donor, three CD4 naive, three CD4 memory, two CD8 naive and one CD8 memory plates were used.

Trimming cost V 4 bases and J 13 bases; bases outside gene matches: 11. Germline loops: CDR1 SGHAT, CDR2 FQNNGV. The CDR3 runs to 13 residues. Replicate PCRs from sorted subsets contained approximately 200 ng DNA, which is 30,000 to 35,000 T cell genomes. Clones were read by immunoSEQ multiplex PCR, and TCRdb kept only the in-frame ones, dropping some. The sample carries about 700,000 clones, about 91% recorded once. The naive CD8 population came from CD45RO-negative cells selected for CCR7, without terminally differentiated effector memory CD45RA+ cells. This receptor was identified in a man between 25 and 39 years old in good health. The rearrangement joins TRBV11-2 to TRBJ2-3; TRBD2 matches at 7 bases. The sample was naive CD8+ T cells sorted from blood. DNA of the CDR3: TGTGCCAGCAGCTCCGGGGCTAGCGGTGATAAGTATTTT. Encoded protein: CASSSGASGDKYF.